This is a list of T cell receptor beta chains from one sample in a study of blood T cell repertoires in COVID-19. Sequenced by immunoSEQ multiplex PCR; TCRdb stores in-frame clones only, minus some. Of hundreds of thousands of clones in the sample, about four fifths were seen once. What was sequenced was PBMCs or T cells enriched from blood (not recorded which). Source of these receptors: a woman aged 45-65 years who had been exposed to COVID-19. The conserved cysteine and the conserved F or W are not part of the CDR3 here. Expanded clones get a size class; other rows say once, few or many, or leave the size out.

j_gene: TRBJ2-5
v_gene: TRBV5-1
abundance: -
CDR3aa: ASSSSRLADQETQY

j_gene: TRBJ2-1
v_gene: TRBV7-2
abundance: -
CDR3aa: ASSSQRGGLNEQF

j_gene: TRBJ2-2
v_gene: TRBV19
abundance: -
CDR3aa: ASRRASTGELF

j_gene: TRBJ1-6
v_gene: TRBV4-3
abundance: -
CDR3aa: ASSQDRTGNSPLH

j_gene: TRBJ1-2
v_gene: TRBV6-5
abundance: -
CDR3aa: ASSYVASGDYGYT

j_gene: TRBJ1-4
v_gene: TRBV18
abundance: -
CDR3aa: ASSKAQEEKLF

j_gene: TRBJ1-1
v_gene: TRBV5-4
abundance: -
CDR3aa: ASSSRSGQGATEAF

j_gene: TRBJ1-1
v_gene: TRBV5-6
abundance: -
CDR3aa: ASSPPGGTEAF

j_gene: TRBJ1-5
v_gene: TRBV19
abundance: -
CDR3aa: ASSIFRGSNQPQH

j_gene: TRBJ2-7
v_gene: TRBV5-1
abundance: -
CDR3aa: ASSLETGLGEQY

j_gene: TRBJ1-5
v_gene: TRBV2
abundance: once
CDR3aa: ASSDVQLGNQPQH

j_gene: TRBJ1-2
v_gene: TRBV5-1
abundance: few
CDR3aa: ASSFSGDGPYGYT

j_gene: TRBJ1-2
v_gene: TRBV7-9
abundance: -
CDR3aa: ASSLGQGHYGYT

j_gene: TRBJ1-5
v_gene: TRBV19
abundance: -
CDR3aa: ASSISGQYYSNQPQH

j_gene: TRBJ2-1
v_gene: TRBV29-1
abundance: -
CDR3aa: SVEAGNLLSNEQF

j_gene: TRBJ2-7
v_gene: TRBV19
abundance: -
CDR3aa: ASSPTGAIYEQY

j_gene: TRBJ2-1
v_gene: TRBV10-2
abundance: -
CDR3aa: ASSSIAGGSSYNEQF

j_gene: TRBJ1-3
v_gene: TRBV7-9
abundance: -
CDR3aa: ASSLAGGSGNTIY

j_gene: TRBJ1-2
v_gene: TRBV6-4
abundance: -
CDR3aa: ASSVGGLGDYGYT

j_gene: TRBJ2-3
v_gene: TRBV15
abundance: -
CDR3aa: ATSELQRGDVDTQY

j_gene: TRBJ1-3
v_gene: TRBV6-5
abundance: once
CDR3aa: ASRTPGVGNTIY

j_gene: TRBJ2-3
v_gene: TRBV10-1
abundance: -
CDR3aa: ASSEVASGTQY

j_gene: TRBJ2-1
v_gene: TRBV6-6
abundance: -
CDR3aa: ASGRDSLNEQF

j_gene: TRBJ2-7
v_gene: TRBV12-5
abundance: -
CDR3aa: ASGGRLYEQY

j_gene: TRBJ2-2
v_gene: TRBV6-5
abundance: -
CDR3aa: ATSSGHTGELF

j_gene: TRBJ1-2
v_gene: TRBV5-1
abundance: -
CDR3aa: ASSLDGTGRGYT

j_gene: TRBJ2-2
v_gene: TRBV19
abundance: -
CDR3aa: ASKSPLITGELF

j_gene: TRBJ1-4
v_gene: TRBV27
abundance: few
CDR3aa: ASSSNSRATNEKLF

j_gene: TRBJ1-6
v_gene: TRBV5-8
abundance: -
CDR3aa: ASSLQSYNSPLH

j_gene: TRBJ1-1
v_gene: TRBV5-6
abundance: -
CDR3aa: ASSKAGGPREAF

j_gene: TRBJ1-2
v_gene: TRBV6-1
abundance: -
CDR3aa: ASSEVGTGGHGYT

j_gene: TRBJ1-5
v_gene: TRBV7-2
abundance: once
CDR3aa: ASSPAGRYSNQPQH

j_gene: TRBJ2-3
v_gene: TRBV7-9
abundance: -
CDR3aa: ASSSLDSTTDTQY

j_gene: TRBJ2-1
v_gene: TRBV7-9
abundance: -
CDR3aa: ASSSLLPRSSYNEQF

j_gene: TRBJ1-1
v_gene: TRBV7-2
abundance: -
CDR3aa: ASSPQSGTGTAF

j_gene: TRBJ1-1
v_gene: TRBV7-6
abundance: few
CDR3aa: ASSPRGPTEAF

j_gene: TRBJ2-2
v_gene: TRBV5-4
abundance: -
CDR3aa: ASSLETRSNTGELF

j_gene: TRBJ1-1
v_gene: TRBV18
abundance: -
CDR3aa: ASSIPTGEAF

j_gene: TRBJ2-7
v_gene: TRBV1
abundance: -
CDR3aa: TSSGSVGTTYEQY

j_gene: TRBJ2-5
v_gene: TRBV4-3
abundance: -
CDR3aa: ASSQELAAYQETQY

j_gene: TRBJ1-2
v_gene: TRBV7-9
abundance: -
CDR3aa: ATLPGLDYGYT

j_gene: TRBJ1-2
v_gene: TRBV6-5
abundance: -
CDR3aa: ASDPADYGYT

j_gene: TRBJ2-2
v_gene: TRBV9
abundance: -
CDR3aa: ASSVATDTGELF

j_gene: TRBJ1-1
v_gene: TRBV15
abundance: -
CDR3aa: ATSPRTVTNTEAF

j_gene: TRBJ1-1
v_gene: TRBV3-1/TRBV3-2
abundance: -
CDR3aa: ASSQEDREAF

j_gene: TRBJ1-1
v_gene: TRBV30
abundance: -
CDR3aa: AWSTPNTEAF

j_gene: TRBJ1-1
v_gene: TRBV6-2/TRBV6-3
abundance: -
CDR3aa: ASSSGRPRSRAEAF

j_gene: TRBJ2-6
v_gene: TRBV29-1
abundance: -
CDR3aa: SVLSRDRGANVLT

j_gene: TRBJ1-2
v_gene: TRBV3-1/TRBV3-2
abundance: -
CDR3aa: ASRDGQGERGYGYT

j_gene: TRBJ1-1
v_gene: TRBV4-1
abundance: -
CDR3aa: ASTRGTTAF

j_gene: TRBJ1-5
v_gene: TRBV20-1
abundance: -
CDR3aa: SASEVRGRGQPQH

j_gene: TRBJ2-1
v_gene: TRBV18
abundance: -
CDR3aa: ASSPSLGQGYNEQF

j_gene: TRBJ2-2
v_gene: TRBV5-5
abundance: few
CDR3aa: ASSLSTGELF

j_gene: TRBJ2-5
v_gene: TRBV7-2
abundance: once
CDR3aa: ASSLYGFQETQY